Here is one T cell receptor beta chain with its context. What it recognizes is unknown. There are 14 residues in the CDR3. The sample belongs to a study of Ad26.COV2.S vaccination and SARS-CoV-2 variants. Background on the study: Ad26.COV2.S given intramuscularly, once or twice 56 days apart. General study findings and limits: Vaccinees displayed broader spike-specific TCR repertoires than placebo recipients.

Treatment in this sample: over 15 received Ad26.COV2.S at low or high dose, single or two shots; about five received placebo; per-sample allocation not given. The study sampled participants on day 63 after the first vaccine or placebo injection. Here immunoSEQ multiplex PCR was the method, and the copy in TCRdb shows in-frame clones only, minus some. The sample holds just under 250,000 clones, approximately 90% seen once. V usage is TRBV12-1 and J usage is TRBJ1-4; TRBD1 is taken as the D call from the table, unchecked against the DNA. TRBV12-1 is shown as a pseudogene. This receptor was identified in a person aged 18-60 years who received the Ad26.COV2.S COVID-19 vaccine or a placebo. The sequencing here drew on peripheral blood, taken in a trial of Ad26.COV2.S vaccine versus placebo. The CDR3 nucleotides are TGTGCCAGCAGCTCAGGGACAACTAATGAAAAACTGTTTTTT. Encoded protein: CASSSGTTNEKLFF.